This T cell receptor (beta chain) was captured by sequencing in a study of blood T cells in healthy people across ages. A second about 6 to 12 cycle PCR used barcoded and J-beta primers. TCRdb re-analysed the 5' RACE reads in MiXCR, keeping a single row per CDR3 protein. The table lists 920,000 or so distinct CDR3 sequences, under 45% of them singletons. The CDR3 totals 15 residues. V lost 5 bases to trimming and J lost 7 bases; unmatched junction nucleotides: 6. The chain recombines TRBV12-3 or TRBV12-4 with TRBJ2-5, with TRBD2 identical over 14 bases. The sample taken for sequencing was blood. The TCR was taken from a woman aged 60-75 years in good health. The CDR3 region has the DNA TGTGCCAGCAGTGGACTAGCGGGGGGTCTAGGGACCCAGTACTTC. Translating gives CASSGLAGGLGTQYF.